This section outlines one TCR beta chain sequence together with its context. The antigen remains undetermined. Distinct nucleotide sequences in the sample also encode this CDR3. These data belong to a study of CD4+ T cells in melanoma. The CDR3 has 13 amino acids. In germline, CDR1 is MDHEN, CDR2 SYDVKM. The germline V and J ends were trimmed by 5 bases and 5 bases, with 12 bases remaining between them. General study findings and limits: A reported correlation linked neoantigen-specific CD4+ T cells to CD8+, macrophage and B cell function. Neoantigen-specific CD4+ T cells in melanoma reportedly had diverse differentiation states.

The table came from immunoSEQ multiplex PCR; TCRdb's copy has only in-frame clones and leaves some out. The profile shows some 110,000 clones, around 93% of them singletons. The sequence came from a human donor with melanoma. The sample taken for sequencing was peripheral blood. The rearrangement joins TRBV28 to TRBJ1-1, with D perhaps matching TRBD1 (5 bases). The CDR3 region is CASSPNGGTEAFF. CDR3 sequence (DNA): TGTGCCAGCAGTCCTAACGGGGGGACTGAAGCTTTCTTT.